The clone carrying this TCR beta chain was counted at least ten times. Time point given: newly diagnosed GD, antithyroid drugs for less than 3 months. RNA isolated from PBMCs was used to make the TCR library. There are 14 residues in the CDR3. V lost 2 bases and J lost 4, with 11 bases in between. Germline CDR1 reads LGHDT; CDR2 reads YNNKEL (reference sequence). These data come from a study of regulatory T cells in long-lasting Graves disease. Investigators prepared the TCR beta libraries by applying iRepertoire HTBI primers and Arm-PCR of CDR3 regions. TCRdb re-analysed the multiplex PCR reads in MiXCR, keeping a single row per CDR3 protein. This sample has about 440,000 distinct CDR3 sequences, with less than 20% found just once. The same specimen was also included in a second study, on T cells in Graves' hyperthyroidism and ophthalmopathy.

The specimen comprised peripheral blood mononuclear cells (PBMCs), sampled at new diagnosis, from a patient treated with antithyroid drugs. This TCR came from a woman aged 18 to 35 with Graves disease. This chain joins TRBV3-1 and TRBJ1-1; weak D call: TRBD1 (5 bases). The CDR3 reads CASSQRDVGTEAFF. The CDR3 nucleotides read TGTGCCAGCAGCCAACGGGACGTGGGCACTGAAGCTTTCTTT.